This T cell receptor (beta chain) is from a study of blood T cell repertoires in COVID-19. For the study at large: Whether acute or convalescent, the COVID-19 samples came from the United States, Italy and Spain. The cDNA or gDNA used as material had been derived from T cells, B-cell-depleted T cells, or PBMCs.

This CDR3 spans 18 amino acids. Germline values: CDR1 SQVTM, CDR2 ANQGSEA. Trimming at V came to 6 bases and at J to 5 bases, leaving 14 bases not matched to a gene. Original processing notes: Using reference gene primer amplification, nucleated cell counts were estimated. Method: immunoSEQ multiplex PCR; TCRdb's copy keeps in-frame clones and lacks some. V, J and clone size are taken as reported in that table, and D and trimming were inferred from the DNA itself. The repertoire holds 150,000 or so clones, with around nine tenths as singletons. The source is a man aged 50 to 60 with acute or convalescent COVID-19. The sample comprised peripheral blood. The J gene is TRBJ2-1, the V gene TRBV29-1; 15 bases map to TRBD2. The DNA of the CDR3 is TGCAGCGTCGATGGACTAGCGGGGGGGCTAATACCGAACAATGAGCAGTTCTTC. It encodes CSVDGLAGGLIPNNEQFF.